A single T cell receptor (beta chain) is shown here with its context. This specimen belongs to a study of PD-1 blockade in mismatch repair-deficient tumors. CDR3 length: 12 amino acids. Germline V gene data show CDR1 as MDHEN and CDR2 as SYDVKM. Between the trimmed V and J ends, which lost 2 bases and 8 bases, there was a span of 7 bases. Libraries were prepared by immunoSEQ multiplex PCR; TCRdb keeps only in-frame clonotypes and omits some of them. The sample yields more than 50,000 clones, about nine tenths seen once. This sequence joins TRBV28 and TRBJ2-1; D gene unclear. The specimen comprised peripheral blood, sampled 52 weeks after starting pembrolizumab. This receptor was obtained from an adult with mismatch repair-deficient cancer. This CDR3 reads CASSLGEDEQFF. CDR3 bases: TGTGCCAGCAGTTTAGGTGAGGATGAGCAGTTCTTC. Full variable domain (missing parts from reference TRBV28 and TRBJ2-1): DVKVTQSSRYLVKRTGEKVFLECVQDMDHENMFWYRQDPGLGLRLIYFSYDVKMKEKGDIPEGYSVSREKKERFSLILESASTNQTSMYLCASSLGEDEQFFGPGTRLTVL.